The 30 T cell receptor beta chains below come from one sample, sequenced in a study of shared clonotypes between healthy human individuals. Clones were sequenced by immunoSEQ multiplex PCR, and TCRdb holds only the in-frame ones, with some missing. This table has about 690,000 clones, 90% appearing once. The sample comprised memory CD8+ T cells from PBMCs. The subset denotes: CD45RO+ cells pooled with CCR7-negative TemRA cells. These receptors were obtained from a man between 18 and 29 years old in good health. Some clones in this sample may be carry-over from other donors' samples.

This clone was recorded a few times. The V gene is TRBV30, the J gene TRBJ1-1; D remains ambiguous. The CDR3 covers 10 residues. Deletions cut 3 bases from V and 7 bases from J, with 6 bases between. Germline loops: CDR1 GTSNPN, CDR2 SVGIG (reference sequence). This CDR3 is CAWRGYEAFF. DNA of the CDR3: TGTGCCTGGAGGGGATATGAAGCTTTCTTT.

This sequence joins TRBV27 and TRBJ2-1; 10 nucleotides match TRBD2. The CDR3 is 13 residues long. Trimming cost V 6 bases and J 15 bases; bases outside gene matches: 11. Germline V gene lookup returns CDR1 MNHEY and CDR2 SMNVEV (reference sequence). CDR3 loop: CASSPAGGPALFF. In DNA form, the CDR3 reads TGTGCCAGCAGCCCAGCGGGAGGGCCGGCGCTGTTCTTC.

This sequence joins TRBV7-9 and TRBJ2-1; 11 bases match TRBD2. Looked up from germline, CDR1 is SEHNR and CDR2 is FQNEAQ (reference sequence). J was trimmed by 3 bases and V by 5 bases; bases with no gene match: 3. This CDR3 has 15 residues. The CDR3 DNA reads TGTGCCAGCAGCCCGACTAGCGGGAACTACAATGAGCAGTTCTTC. Translation: CASSPTSGNYNEQFF.

V usage is TRBV5-1 and J usage is TRBJ2-1, with 7 bases fitting TRBD2. Per germline, CDR1 SGHRS and CDR2 YFSETQ. Trimming took 2 bases from V and 5 from J; bases not matched to a gene: 1. The CDR3 loop spans 13 amino acids. CDR3 region: CASSFGGNNEQFF. In DNA form, the CDR3 reads TGCGCCAGCAGCTTCGGGGGGAACAATGAGCAGTTCTTC.

V is TRBV7-9 and J is TRBJ2-5; TRBD2 might be the D (6 bases). The CDR3 is made up of 16 amino acids. Looked up from germline, CDR1 is SEHNR and CDR2 is FQNEAQ (reference sequence). V was shortened by 4 bases and J by 5 bases, with 20 bases between the two germline ends. CDR3 nucleotide sequence: TGTGCCAGCAGCTGGCCCCGACGGGATGCGGGGGAGACCCAGTACTTC. Its translation is CASSWPRRDAGETQYF.

This CDR3 reads CASSGVLAGGAGELFF. CDR3 nucleotides: TGTGCCAGCAGTGGGGTACTAGCGGGAGGGGCCGGGGAGCTGTTTTTT. V usage is TRBV6-1 and J usage is TRBJ2-2, with 13 bases lining up with TRBD2. Trimming cost V 4 bases and J 6 bases; bases outside gene matches: 5. The germline CDR1 and CDR2 sequences are MNHNS and SASEGT. The CDR3 covers 16 residues.

The rearrangement links TRBV6-1 to TRBJ2-3, with 9 bases that match TRBD1. CDR1 and CDR2 from the germline V gene are MNHNS and SASEGT. After removal of 1 base from V and 3 bases from J, the junction contained 2 bases not matched to a gene. The CDR3 sequence is 15 residues long. CDR3 region: CASSEVGTGTDTQYF. The CDR3 coding sequence is TGTGCCAGCAGTGAAGTGGGGACAGGGACAGATACGCAGTATTTT.

The V call is TRBV4-3, the J call TRBJ1-2; TRBD1 aligns across 11 bases. V was clipped by 3 bases and J by 8 bases; unmatched bases: 8. Germline V lookup: CDR1 LGHNA, CDR2 YSLEER. The CDR3 consists of 15 residues. As DNA, the CDR3 is TGCGCCAGCAGCCAGAGGACAGGGGGCGCGGAGGGCTACACCTTC. Amino acid sequence: CASSQRTGGAEGYTF.

The rearrangement links TRBV9 to TRBJ2-1; D call uncertain. Germline V lookup: CDR1 SGDLS, CDR2 YYNGEE. This CDR3 spans 13 amino acids. Deletions cut 1 base from V and 8 bases from J, with 10 bases between. The CDR3 is CASSVLVADEQFF. CDR3 DNA: TGTGCCAGCAGCGTACTAGTCGCCGATGAGCAGTTCTTC.

The rearrangement joins TRBV5-1 to TRBJ1-1; D is unclear. The V gene's germline CDR1 is SGHRS and CDR2 YFSETQ. This CDR3 is 15 amino acids long. V lost 0 bases and J lost 2, with 11 bases in between. CDR3 residues: CASSLDPAVNTEAFF. In DNA form, the CDR3 reads TGCGCCAGCAGCTTGGATCCAGCCGTTAACACTGAAGCTTTCTTT.

The CDR3 loop reads CASSGGGGELFF. CDR3 DNA sequence: TGTGCCAGCTCAGGGGGGGGCGGGGAGCTGTTTTTT. This chain uses TRBV27 with TRBJ2-2; D is tentatively TRBD1 or TRBD2 (7 bases each). V dropped 8 bases and J dropped 7 bases, with 11 bases sitting between them. Germline V gene sequence: CDR1 MNHEY, CDR2 SMNVEV (reference sequence). This CDR3 is 12 amino acids long.

The chain couples TRBV30 to TRBJ2-7, with D possibly being TRBD2 (6 bases). V lost 5 bases and J lost 1, with 15 bases in between. Germline V lookup: CDR1 GTSNPN, CDR2 SVGIG (reference sequence). This CDR3 contains 14 residues. For the CDR3, the DNA is TGTGCCTGGGCCCAGGTAGCGGCGTCCTACGAGCAGTACTTC. Translating it yields CAWAQVAASYEQYF.

The chain joins TRBV19 to TRBJ2-1; D is possibly TRBD1 (6 bases). Trimming shortened V by 3 bases and J by 6 bases, and 9 bases separated the two germline ends. Germline CDR1 is LNHDA and CDR2 is SQIVND (reference sequence). CDR3 size: 13 residues. CDR3 protein: CASSIRQANEQFF. As DNA, the CDR3 is TGTGCCAGTAGTATTCGACAGGCCAATGAGCAGTTCTTC.

V usage is TRBV27 and J usage is TRBJ1-1; maybe TRBD1 (5 bases). This CDR3 spans 15 amino acids. Trimming removed 2 bases from V and 4 bases from J, with 14 bases in between. Germline CDR1 MNHEY, CDR2 SMNVEV (reference sequence). CDR3 in amino acids: CASSLVAHGATEAFF. In DNA form, the CDR3 reads TGTGCCAGCAGTTTAGTCGCCCACGGGGCCACTGAAGCTTTCTTT.

This chain uses TRBV27 with TRBJ1-3, with D tentatively TRBD1 (5 bases). This CDR3 is 15 amino acids long. The V gene's germline CDR1 is MNHEY and CDR2 SMNVEV (reference sequence). V lost 0 bases to trimming and J lost 3 bases, with 9 bases between them. CDR3 DNA: TGTGCCAGCAGTTTATCAGGGGTGGGTGGAAACACCATATATTTT. Its protein product is CASSLSGVGGNTIYF.

In this sample, this clone turned up many times. The sample contains more than one DNA sequence encoding this CDR3. The chain carries TRBV28 and TRBJ1-1; 10 nucleotides line up with TRBD1. The CDR3 has 14 residues. Germline V CDR1 and CDR2: MDHEN, SYDVKM. Trimming took 5 bases from V and 6 from J; bases not matched to a gene: 6. CDR3 nucleotide sequence: TGTGCCAGCAGTGGGGACAGGGGTAGCGCTGAAGCTTTCTTT. This sequence encodes CASSGDRGSAEAFF.

The CDR3 here is CASLDSYEQYF. The CDR3 region has the DNA TGTGCCAGCCTGGACAGCTACGAGCAGTACTTC. This chain joins TRBV6-5 and TRBJ2-7; D might be TRBD1 (6 bases). CDR3 length: 11 residues. V was cut by 8 bases and J by 3 bases, with 8 bases left in between. Germline V gene data show CDR1 as MNHEY and CDR2 as SVGAGI.

The genes are TRBV19 and TRBJ2-7; TRBD2 agrees at 8 bases. This CDR3 region has 13 residues. From germline, CDR1 is LNHDA and CDR2 SQIVND (reference sequence). V shed 5 bases and J 6 bases; nucleotides not matched to a gene: 6. As DNA, the CDR3 is TGTGCCAGTAGTCTCGGGGGGGGCGGCGAGCAGTACTTC. This translates into CASSLGGGGEQYF.

The rearrangement uses TRBV9 and TRBJ2-5; D possibly uses TRBD1 or TRBD2 (5 bases each). The V gene lost 4 bases and the J gene lost 5 bases, with 15 bases spanning the gap. This CDR3 contains 14 residues. Germline CDR1 is SGDLS and CDR2 is YYNGEE. The CDR3 loop reads CASSLSSGRETQYF. CDR3 nucleotide sequence: TGTGCCAGCAGCTTAAGCTCGGGGCGGGAGACCCAGTACTTC.

This clone has more than one count but fewer than ten. The chain is built from TRBV4-1 and TRBJ1-4, with TRBD1 as a possible D gene (5 bases). This CDR3 has 16 residues. Germline CDR1 and CDR2: MGHRA and YSYEKL. V was pared by 2 bases and J by 5 bases, with 15 bases between. The CDR3 DNA sequence: TGCGCCAGCAGCCAACCAGAGGACGGGACGAATGAAAAACTGTTTTTT. It yields the protein CASSQPEDGTNEKLFF.

The rearrangement joins TRBV6-6 to TRBJ1-1; 9 bases align to TRBD1. The CDR3 covers 14 residues. Germline V gene sequence: CDR1 MNHNY, CDR2 SVGAGI (reference sequence). Trimming took 5 bases from V and 1 from J; bases not matched to a gene: 2. The CDR3 DNA reads as TGTGCCAGCAGTGTGGACAGGGGGAACACTGAAGCTTTCTTT. Translation gives CASSVDRGNTEAFF.

The CDR3, as DNA: TGCGCCAGCAGACCGTCGACAGGGGCGAGGACTGAAGCTTTCTTT. Translated: CASRPSTGARTEAFF. This rearrangement joins TRBV4-1 to TRBJ1-1, with TRBD1 matching 8 bases. The CDR3 extends over 15 amino acids. The ends lost 6 bases at V and 5 bases at J; junction bases unmatched: 11. Germline V lookup: CDR1 MGHRA, CDR2 YSYEKL.

As concerns this clone: A read error may explain this, as a much larger clone is one base away. The sample has other DNA sequences that encode this CDR3 too. The rearrangement uses TRBV14 and TRBJ2-7; D is ambiguous. The CDR3 is 13 amino acids. Germline assignment: CDR1 SGHDN and CDR2 FVKESK. V was shortened by 1 base and J by 0 bases, with 4 bases between the two germline ends. CDR3 nucleotide sequence: TGTGCCAGCAGCCAAGGGGTCTCCTACGAGCAGTACTTC. It specifies CASSQGVSYEQYF.

The gene calls are TRBV29-1 and TRBJ2-3; no reliable D call. Between the trimmed V and J ends, which lost 7 bases and 0 bases, there was a span of 14 bases. CDR3 size: 14 residues. Germline V CDR1 and CDR2: SQVTM, ANQGSEA. The CDR3: CSAFRYWSTDTQYF. The CDR3 bases are TGCAGCGCGTTTAGATACTGGAGCACAGATACGCAGTATTTT.

The genes are TRBV11-2 and TRBJ1-1; no definite D call. The V end lost 0 bases, the J end lost 1 base, and 6 bases lay between the germline ends. Per the germline V gene, CDR1 is SGHAT and CDR2 is FQNNGV. The CDR3 runs to 14 residues. CDR3 nucleotide sequence: TGTGCCAGCAGCTTAGAGGACGGGAACACTGAAGCTTTCTTT. Translating gives CASSLEDGNTEAFF.

The chain couples TRBV4-1 to TRBJ1-1, with D uncertain. The CDR3 is 15 residues long. Trimming removed 0 bases at V and 6 bases at J, with 14 bases between. Germline-derived CDR1 and CDR2 are MGHRA and YSYEKL. CDR3 in amino acids: CASSQDMEGLPEAFF. The CDR3 DNA reads as TGCGCCAGCAGCCAAGATATGGAGGGCCTCCCTGAAGCTTTCTTT.

The rearrangement links TRBV7-6 to TRBJ2-6, with 9 positions matching TRBD1. The CDR3 loop spans 19 amino acids. Germline loops: CDR1 SGHVS, CDR2 FNYEAQ. The ends lost 2 bases at V and 4 bases at J; junction bases unmatched: 12. This CDR3 reads CASSLLAPGTGSGANVLTF. DNA for the CDR3: TGTGCCAGCAGCTTACTTGCGCCGGGGACAGGGAGCGGGGCCAACGTCCTGACTTTC.

The rearrangement joins TRBV28 to TRBJ2-2, with D possibly being TRBD2 (6 bases). The CDR3 consists of 17 residues. V was clipped by 5 bases and J by 3 bases, with 19 bases between them. Per germline, CDR1 MDHEN and CDR2 SYDVKM. In DNA form, the CDR3 reads TGTGCCAGCAGTCAATTCGAAGCCGGGACTTACACCGGGGAGCTGTTTTTT. Translation: CASSQFEAGTYTGELFF.

V is TRBV29-1 and J is TRBJ1-5; weak D call: TRBD1 (5 bases). Germline-derived CDR1 and CDR2 are SQVTM and ANQGSEA. V lost 6 bases, J lost 9 bases, and 15 bases lay in between. The CDR3 length is 12 residues. This chain's CDR3 is CSVASGGGPQHF. CDR3 sequence (DNA): TGCAGCGTCGCCAGTGGGGGTGGGCCCCAGCATTTT.

The V and J genes are TRBV25-1 and TRBJ1-1; the D gene is possibly TRBD1 (6 bases). CDR3 size: 14 residues. Germline CDR1 and CDR2: MGHDK and SYGVNS. Trimming took 4 bases from V and 3 from J, leaving 12 bases between them. The DNA of the CDR3 is TGTGCCAGCAGTGGATCCGGGGGCCACACTGAAGCTTTCTTT. Residues: CASSGSGGHTEAFF.